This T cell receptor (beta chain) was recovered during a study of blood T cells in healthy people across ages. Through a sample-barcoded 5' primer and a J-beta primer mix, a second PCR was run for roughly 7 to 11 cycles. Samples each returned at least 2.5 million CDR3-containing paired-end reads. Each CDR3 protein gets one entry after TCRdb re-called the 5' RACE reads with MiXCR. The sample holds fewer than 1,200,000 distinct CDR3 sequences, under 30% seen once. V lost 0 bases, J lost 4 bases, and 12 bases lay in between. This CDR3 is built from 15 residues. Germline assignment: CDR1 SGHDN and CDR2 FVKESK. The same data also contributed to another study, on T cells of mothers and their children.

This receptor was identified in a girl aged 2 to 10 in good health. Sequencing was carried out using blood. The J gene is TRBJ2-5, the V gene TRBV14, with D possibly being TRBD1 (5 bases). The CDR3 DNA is TGTGCCAGCAGCCAAGATTGGACAAGTGGAGAGACCCAGTACTTC. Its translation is CASSQDWTSGETQYF.